The clone carrying this TCR beta chain was seen more than once but under ten times. Trimming stripped 0 bases from V and 8 bases from J, with 9 bases between. The CDR3 covers 13 residues. The germline CDR1 and CDR2 sequences are SGHDT and YYEEEE. The data stem from a study of T cell changes during pregnancy in multiple sclerosis. The protocol was immunoSEQ multiplex PCR, while the TCRdb copy is restricted to in-frame clones and leaves out a portion. This table has around 100,000 clones, approximately 89% appearing once. The specimen comprised peripheral blood, sampled after pregnancy. The sequence was collected from a female donor with multiple sclerosis, enrolled in a pregnancy study. This rearrangement joins TRBV5-6 to TRBJ2-4; D is uncertain. The CDR3: CASSLAGTYIQYF. Written as DNA, the CDR3 is TGTGCCAGCAGCTTGGCAGGCACTTACATTCAGTACTTC.